Below, 19 T cell receptor beta chains from the same sample are listed, as sequenced in a study of blood T cell repertoires in COVID-19. Only in-frame clones appear in the TCRdb table, and some are missing; sequencing was by immunoSEQ multiplex PCR. This sample carries about 73,000 clones, approximately 82% of them seen once, and the ten largest clones take around 5%. The sample comprised peripheral blood. The origin of the receptors is a man aged 50-60 years with active COVID-19.

This rearrangement joins TRBV7-6 to TRBJ2-3; 10 bases line up with TRBD2. Looked up from germline, CDR1 is SGHVS and CDR2 is FNYEAQ. With V trimmed by 5 bases and J by 2 bases, 7 bases remained unmatched. The length of the CDR3 is 16 residues. In DNA form, the CDR3 reads TGTGCCAGCAGCCAGGCTAGCGGGAGACCCACAGATACGCAGTATTTT. This gives the protein CASSQASGRPTDTQYF.

V usage is TRBV6-5 and J usage is TRBJ1-1, with D unresolved. Trimming stripped 6 bases from V and 1 base from J, with 12 bases between. The V gene's germline CDR1 is MNHEY and CDR2 SVGAGI. The length of the CDR3 is 14 residues. CDR3 coding DNA: TGTGCCAGCAGCCCACTGTCCCAGAACACTGAAGCTTTCTTT. It translates to CASSPLSQNTEAFF.

The genes are TRBV19 and TRBJ2-3; 7 bases line up with TRBD2. The CDR3 extends over 13 amino acids. CDR1 is LNHDA, CDR2 SQIVND, per germline (reference sequence). J was trimmed by 5 bases and V by 5 bases; bases with no gene match: 4. CDR3 loop: CASSPQRGDTQYF. The CDR3 nucleotides are TGTGCCAGTAGTCCGCAGCGGGGAGATACGCAGTATTTT. The whole variable domain, filled in from reference TRBV19 and TRBJ2-3, reads DGGITQSPKYLFRKEGQNVTLSCEQNLNHDAMYWYRQDPGQGLRLIYYSQIVNDFQKGDIAEGYSVSREKKESFPLTVTSAQKNPTAFYLCASSPQRGDTQYFGPGTRLTVL.

This chain links TRBV7-9 with TRBJ2-3; a possible D gene is TRBD2 (6 bases). Germline V CDR1 and CDR2: SEHNR, FQNEAQ (reference sequence). The CDR3 consists of 17 residues. V was trimmed by 0 bases and J by 1 base, leaving 14 bases between them. CDR3 DNA: TGTGCCAGCAGCTTAGCGTTGGCGGGGCCTCGCACAGATACGCAGTATTTT. Protein product: CASSLALAGPRTDTQYF. The full variable domain, with the rest looked up from reference TRBV7-9 and TRBJ2-3, is DTGVSQNPRHKITKRGQNVTFRCDPISEHNRLYWYRQTLGQGPEFLTYFQNEAQLEKSRLLSDRFSAERPKGSFSTLEIQRTEQGDSAMYLCASSLALAGPRTDTQYFGPGTRLTVL.

Concerning this clone itself: One junction end disagrees with the germline gene, perhaps due to a read error. This rearrangement joins TRBV7-7 to TRBJ2-7; possibly TRBD1 for D (6 bases). Germline V gene lookup returns CDR1 SSHAT and CDR2 FNYEAQ (reference sequence). The CDR3 is 14 amino acids. DNA for the CDR3: TGTGCTAGCAGCCCAGACAGGTTCTCCTACGAGCAGTACTTC. It encodes CASSPDRFSYEQYF.

The V gene is TRBV27, the J gene TRBJ2-1; 9 nucleotides align to TRBD2. This CDR3 is 19 amino acids long. The V segment lost 0 bases and the J segment 7 bases; nucleotides outside the gene matches: 16. In germline, CDR1 is MNHEY, CDR2 SMNVEV (reference sequence). CDR3 coding DNA: TGTGCCAGCAGTTTATCGAGCGGCGGGAGGGCCAGCTGGGGGAATGAGCAGTTCTTC. It translates to CASSLSSGGRASWGNEQFF.

The chain recombines TRBV18 with TRBJ2-2; TRBD2 agrees at 11 bases. The germline V gene encodes CDR1 KGHSH and CDR2 LQKENI. J gave up 1 base and V 10 bases, and 8 bases lay outside the gene matches. CDR3 length equals 16 residues. Written as DNA, the CDR3 is TGTGCCACCCTCACGGGACTAGCGGAGAACACCGGGGAGCTGTTTTTT. Translation: CATLTGLAENTGELFF. Supplemented by reference TRBV18 and TRBJ2-2, the full variable domain reads NAGVMQNPRHLVRRRGQEARLRCSPMKGHSHVYWYRQLPEEGLKFMVYLQKENIIDESGMPKERFSAEFPKEGPSILRIQQVVRGDSAAYFCATLTGLAENTGELFFGEGSRLTVL.

The chain joins TRBV13 to TRBJ2-1, with 11 bases fitting TRBD2. With V trimmed by 6 bases and J by 3 bases, 7 bases remained unmatched. The CDR3 is made up of 16 amino acids. Germline V gives CDR1 PRHDT, CDR2 FYEKMQ (reference sequence). In DNA form, the CDR3 reads TGTGCCAGCAGTTCTCATCTAGCGGGGGGCTACAATGAGCAGTTCTTC. Its protein is CASSSHLAGGYNEQFF.

This clone was detected once. The chain uses TRBV5-4 and TRBJ2-7; the match to TRBD2 covers 8 bases. The CDR3 is 14 residues long. J gave up 2 bases and V 3 bases, and 4 bases lay outside the gene matches. In germline, CDR1 is SGHNT, CDR2 YYREEE (reference sequence). CDR3 residues: CASSSGGVTYEQYF. The CDR3 coding sequence is TGTGCCAGCAGCTCGGGGGGGGTTACCTACGAGCAGTACTTC. Looking up the rest from reference TRBV5-4 and TRBJ2-7 gives the full variable domain: ETGVTQSPTHLIKTRGQQVTLRCSSQSGHNTVSWYQQALGQGPQFIFQYYREEENGRGNFPPRFSGLQFPNYSSELNVNALELDDSALYLCASSSGGVTYEQYFGPGTRLTVT.

The table lists this clone with a count of one. The chain is built from TRBV5-1 and TRBJ1-1; no clear D. Trimming took 0 bases from V and 4 from J, leaving 10 bases between them. CDR3 length: 14 amino acids. CDR1 is SGHRS and CDR2 is YFSETQ in the germline V gene. This CDR3 is CASSLDWRSTEAFF. The CDR3, as DNA: TGCGCCAGCAGCTTGGACTGGAGGAGCACTGAAGCTTTCTTT. Full variable domain (remainder filled in from reference TRBV5-1 and TRBJ1-1): KAGVTQTPRYLIKTRGQQVTLSCSPISGHRSVSWYQQTPGQGLQFLFEYFSETQRNKGNFPGRFSGRQFSNSRSEMNVSTLELGDSALYLCASSLDWRSTEAFFGQGTRLTVV.

V gene TRBV28 combines with J gene TRBJ1-2; D not resolved. Germline V gives CDR1 MDHEN, CDR2 SYDVKM. This CDR3 comprises 13 residues. Trimming shortened V by 6 bases and J by 6 bases, and 14 bases separated the two germline ends. CDR3 nucleotides: TGTGCCAGCAGACCACGACATTGGGATGGCTACACCTTC. Protein sequence: CASRPRHWDGYTF.

This clone has only one observation. The chain recombines TRBV6-5 with TRBJ2-5, with 10 bases that match TRBD1. The CDR3 contains 12 residues. CDR1 and CDR2 from the germline V gene are MNHEY and SVGAGI. J was trimmed by 13 bases and V by 4 bases; bases with no gene match: 6. The CDR3 coding sequence is TGTGCCAGCAGTTCCCGGGACAGGGGAGGGTACTTC. This sequence encodes CASSSRDRGGYF.

The chain joins TRBV19 to TRBJ2-5; 8 bases align to TRBD2. Trimming took 5 bases from V and 1 from J; bases not matched to a gene: 15. Germline V gene sequence: CDR1 LNHDA, CDR2 SQIVND (reference sequence). The CDR3 has 18 residues. The CDR3 is CASSPREGLAGVQETQYF. CDR3 bases: TGTGCCAGTAGTCCCAGAGAAGGGCTAGCGGGCGTCCAAGAGACCCAGTACTTC.

Only one count was recorded for this clone. The V call is TRBV2, the J call TRBJ1-5; D gene unclear. CDR1 and CDR2 from the germline V gene are SNHLY and FYNNEI. V lost 7 bases and J 1 base, leaving 14 bases between the germline ends. This CDR3 comprises 15 residues. The CDR3 region is CASKLSTMSNQPQHF. CDR3 DNA sequence: TGTGCCAGCAAATTGAGTACCATGAGCAATCAGCCCCAGCATTTT.

The rearrangement joins TRBV5-1 to TRBJ2-7, with 11 bases matching TRBD2. The CDR3 consists of 16 residues. Per the germline V gene, CDR1 is SGHRS and CDR2 is YFSETQ. Trimming removed 1 base from V and 1 base from J; junction bases left unmatched: 4. CDR3 sequence: CASSLYSSGRSYEQYF. The DNA of the CDR3 is TGCGCCAGCAGCTTGTATTCTAGCGGGAGGTCCTACGAGCAGTACTTC.

This chain connects TRBV4-2 to TRBJ1-4; possibly TRBD1 for D (5 bases). From germline, CDR1 is LGHNA and CDR2 YNFKEQ. The CDR3 totals 15 residues. Trimming removed 0 bases at V and 3 bases at J, with 8 bases between. The CDR3 loop reads CASSQDRAANEKLFF. The CDR3, as DNA: TGTGCCAGCAGCCAAGACAGGGCAGCTAATGAAAAACTGTTTTTT.

This clone occurred a few times. The chain combines TRBV2 with TRBJ2-1, with 8 bases that match TRBD2. J lost 0 bases, V lost 8 bases, and 6 bases had no gene match. CDR3 size: 15 residues. Germline V gives CDR1 SNHLY, CDR2 FYNNEI. CDR3 region: CASRRGGSSYNEQFF. The CDR3 DNA follows: TGTGCCAGCCGACGCGGGGGGAGCTCCTACAATGAGCAGTTCTTC.

The rearrangement links TRBV3-1 (or the pseudogene TRBV3-2) to TRBJ2-5, with no clear D. The CDR3 is made up of 17 amino acids. V was pared by 0 bases and J by 1 base, with 15 bases between. Per the germline V gene, CDR1 is LGHDT and CDR2 is YNNKEL (reference sequence). The DNA for the CDR3 is TGTGCCAGCAGCCAAGAAGGAGAGGTGGTCGGCCAAGAGACCCAGTACTTC. This gives the protein CASSQEGEVVGQETQYF.

The chain recombines TRBV5-1 with TRBJ1-4; 7 bases match TRBD1. V lost 4 bases, J lost 0 bases, and 6 bases stayed unmatched. Germline V gives CDR1 SGHRS, CDR2 YFSETQ. This CDR3 region has 16 residues. This CDR3 is CASSRDSVATNEKLFF. The CDR3 DNA reads as TGCGCCAGCAGCCGGGACAGCGTAGCAACTAATGAAAAACTGTTTTTT.